A single sample is the source of the 28 T cell receptor beta chains below, sequenced in a study of T cell changes during pregnancy in multiple sclerosis. Generated by immunoSEQ multiplex PCR, the TCRdb table keeps only in-frame clones and is missing some. The sample shows about 80,000 clones, just over 90% of them seen only once. Specimen: peripheral blood, collected before pregnancy. These TCRs come from a female donor with multiple sclerosis, enrolled in a pregnancy study.

The V call is TRBV7-3, the J call TRBJ2-7, with D possibly matching TRBD2 (5 bases). Deletions cut 5 bases from V and 5 bases from J, with 13 bases between. The CDR3 runs to 13 residues. CDR1 and CDR2 (germline): SGHTA, FQGTGA. The CDR3 sequence: CASSPLAGDEQYF. The CDR3 DNA reads as TGTGCCAGCAGCCCCCTGGCGGGCGACGAGCAGTACTTC.

The rearrangement links TRBV19 to TRBJ1-5; 9 bases fit TRBD1. Germline CDR1 and CDR2: LNHDA and SQIVND (reference sequence). The CDR3 consists of 19 residues. V lost 7 bases and J lost 2; bases outside the gene matches: 18. The CDR3 protein is CASTTWTGDGVLGNQPQHF. For the CDR3, the DNA is TGTGCCAGTACTACCTGGACAGGGGACGGAGTGCTGGGCAATCAGCCCCAGCATTTT.

This clone appeared once. This chain connects TRBV29-1 to TRBJ2-1, with 7 bases aligning to TRBD1. The V and J ends lost 6 bases and 8 bases, in that order; junction bases with no gene match: 13. Germline loops: CDR1 SQVTM, CDR2 ANQGSEA. The CDR3 is 14 residues long. The CDR3, as DNA: TGCAGCGTCGATGACCGGGACAGAGGGTATGAGCAGTTCTTC. This gives the protein CSVDDRDRGYEQFF.

The rearrangement links TRBV18 to TRBJ1-1; no clear D. Trimming shortened V by 0 bases and J by 4 bases, and 15 bases separated the two germline ends. Per germline, CDR1 KGHSH and CDR2 LQKENI. The CDR3 totals 16 residues. The DNA for the CDR3 is TGTGCCAGCTCACCACCCCGGACGGGAGGCGCCACTGAAGCTTTCTTT. It is translated as CASSPPRTGGATEAFF. The full variable domain, rest sourced from reference TRBV18 and TRBJ1-1, is NAGVMQNPRHLVRRRGQEARLRCSPMKGHSHVYWYRQLPEEGLKFMVYLQKENIIDESGMPKERFSAEFPKEGPSILRIQQVVRGDSAAYFCASSPPRTGGATEAFFGQGTRLTVV.

The chain joins TRBV9 to TRBJ1-2; 10 bases are a match to TRBD1. V shed 2 bases and J 7 bases; nucleotides not matched to a gene: 17. Per the germline V gene, CDR1 is SGDLS and CDR2 is YYNGEE. CDR3 length: 18 amino acids. CDR3 sequence (DNA): TGTGCCAGCAGCGTTCATCCGGGACAGGGGATCGGTCGGGGTGGCTACACCTTC. This gives the protein CASSVHPGQGIGRGGYTF.

This clone is a singleton in its sample. The CDR3 here is CASSKPGQTMNTEAFF. CDR3 bases: TGCGCCAGCAGCAAACCGGGACAGACTATGAACACTGAAGCTTTCTTT. The V call is TRBV5-1, the J call TRBJ1-1; 7 positions match TRBD1. V trimming: 4 bases; J trimming: 0 bases; junction bases outside the gene matches: 9. The CDR3 is 16 residues long. CDR1 SGHRS and CDR2 YFSETQ come from the germline V gene.

This sequence joins TRBV5-4 and TRBJ2-2, with TRBD1 identical over 8 bases. CDR1 and CDR2 from the germline V gene are SGHNT and YYREEE (reference sequence). The CDR3 length is 15 residues. V was clipped by 0 bases and J by 5 bases; unmatched bases: 3. The CDR3 loop reads CASSLDRGITGELFF. CDR3 bases: TGTGCCAGCAGCTTGGACAGGGGGATAACCGGGGAGCTGTTTTTT.

This chain uses TRBV27 with TRBJ2-7; TRBD1 is a possible D gene (6 bases). CDR3 length: 13 residues. Trimming took 5 bases from V and 4 from J, leaving 12 bases between them. The germline V gene has CDR1 MNHEY and CDR2 SMNVEV (reference sequence). Here the CDR3 DNA reads TGTGCCAGCAGTATACAGGGATCGTACGAGCAGTACTTC. Translated: CASSIQGSYEQYF.

The chain joins TRBV9 to TRBJ2-5, with D perhaps TRBD2 (5 bases). Looked up from germline, CDR1 is SGDLS and CDR2 is YYNGEE. V was trimmed by 0 bases and J by 3 bases, leaving 6 bases between them. The CDR3 extends over 13 amino acids. The CDR3 protein is CASSVDGEETQYF. The CDR3 DNA follows: TGTGCCAGCAGCGTAGACGGGGAAGAGACCCAGTACTTC. Together with reference TRBV9 and TRBJ2-5, the CDR3 gives the full variable domain: DSGVTQTPKHLITATGQRVTLRCSPRSGDLSVYWYQQSLDQGLQFLIQYYNGEERAKGNILERFSAQQFPDLHSELNLSSLELGDSALYFCASSVDGEETQYFGPGTRLLVL.

This chain connects TRBV18 to TRBJ1-5, with D perhaps matching TRBD1 (6 bases). V was pared by 6 bases and J by 6 bases, with 15 bases between. Looked up from germline, CDR1 is KGHSH and CDR2 is LQKENI. The CDR3 covers 14 residues. DNA of the CDR3: TGTGCCAGCTCTCAGAACCAGGGGACTCAGCCCCAGCATTTT. Its translation: CASSQNQGTQPQHF.

The rearrangement links TRBV27 to TRBJ2-5; 7 bases map to TRBD1. CDR1 is MNHEY, CDR2 SMNVEV, per germline (reference sequence). Germline trimming cut 4 bases from V and 4 bases from J; bases unmatched to any gene: 12. The CDR3 is 16 amino acids. This CDR3 reads CASSSLKGAQRETQYF. The CDR3 nucleotides are TGTGCCAGCAGTTCTTTGAAGGGGGCGCAGAGAGAGACCCAGTACTTC.

V is TRBV4-2 and J is TRBJ2-5; a weak D match, TRBD2 (6 bases). Trimming stripped 1 base from V and 2 bases from J, with 17 bases between. The germline V gene encodes CDR1 LGHNA and CDR2 YNFKEQ. The CDR3 is 17 residues long. The chain's CDR3 is CASSQVQGTRGQETQYF. The CDR3 DNA reads TGTGCCAGCAGCCAAGTCCAAGGAACCCGGGGGCAAGAGACCCAGTACTTC.

V usage is TRBV29-1 and J usage is TRBJ2-3; TRBD1 matches 9 bases. Germline CDR1 SQVTM, CDR2 ANQGSEA. Trimming took 1 base from V and 1 from J; bases not matched to a gene: 12. The length of the CDR3 is 18 residues. CDR3 protein: CSVEGGQGRVIGTDTQYF. The CDR3, as DNA: TGCAGCGTTGAAGGGGGACAGGGACGGGTTATAGGCACAGATACGCAGTATTTT.

This chain connects TRBV2 to TRBJ1-1; D might be TRBD1 (6 bases). The CDR3 is 13 residues long. CDR1 is SNHLY, CDR2 FYNNEI, per germline. Trimming shortened V by 4 bases and J by 6 bases, and 12 bases separated the two germline ends. CDR3 DNA: TGTGCCAGCAGTGTAGCGCAGGGGTCTGAAGCTTTCTTT. The encoded protein is CASSVAQGSEAFF.

The chain joins TRBV2 to TRBJ2-5; D is ambiguous. Trimming shortened V by 5 bases and J by 5 bases, and 6 bases separated the two germline ends. CDR1 and CDR2 from the germline V gene are SNHLY and FYNNEI. The CDR3 spans 11 residues. Written as DNA, the CDR3 is TGTGCCAGCAGTTCGTTGGAGACCCAGTACTTC. The encoded protein is CASSSLETQYF.

The chain recombines TRBV7-3 with TRBJ1-1, with 7 positions matching TRBD1. V shed 5 bases and J 4 bases; nucleotides not matched to a gene: 7. The CDR3 totals 14 residues. From germline, CDR1 is SGHTA and CDR2 FQGTGA. The CDR3 sequence: CASSQQGLGTEAFF. The CDR3 DNA reads TGTGCCAGCAGCCAACAGGGGCTGGGCACTGAAGCTTTCTTT.

This sequence joins TRBV6-1 and TRBJ2-7, with 11 bases that match TRBD1. Germline V gene data show CDR1 as MNHNS and CDR2 as SASEGT. There are 14 residues in the CDR3. Trimming removed 5 bases from V and 6 bases from J; junction bases left unmatched: 6. CDR3 protein: CASSKGTGGGEQYF. The CDR3 DNA sequence: TGTGCCAGCAGTAAGGGGACAGGGGGTGGCGAGCAGTACTTC.

The chain uses TRBV7-9 and TRBJ2-1, with 10 bases identical to TRBD2. The ends lost 5 bases at V and 8 bases at J; junction bases unmatched: 6. In germline, CDR1 is SEHNR, CDR2 FQNEAQ (reference sequence). The CDR3 loop spans 14 amino acids. CDR3 sequence: CASSQRGGLDEQFF. The CDR3 DNA reads TGTGCCAGCAGCCAGCGGGGGGGCCTAGATGAGCAGTTCTTC.

V is TRBV4-1 and J is TRBJ1-5, with D hard to call. In germline, CDR1 is MGHRA, CDR2 YSYEKL. V was cut by 0 bases and J by 4 bases, with 10 bases left in between. This CDR3 contains 15 residues. CDR3: CASSQDRSGNQPQHF. CDR3 sequence (DNA): TGCGCCAGCAGCCAAGATAGGTCGGGGAATCAGCCCCAGCATTTT.

J is TRBJ1-6 and V is TRBV30; D unclear. The CDR3 sequence is 15 residues long. In germline, CDR1 is GTSNPN, CDR2 SVGIG (reference sequence). Trimming stripped 1 base from V and 0 bases from J, with 7 bases between. Here the CDR3 reads CAWSDFSSYNSPLHF. CDR3 sequence (DNA): TGTGCCTGGAGTGATTTTAGCTCCTATAATTCACCCCTCCACTTT.

The chain couples TRBV4-1 to TRBJ1-6, with a weak D call TRBD1 (6 bases). The CDR3 contains 17 residues. The ends were cut back, 3 bases at V and 9 bases at J, with 21 bases in the middle. CDR1 and CDR2 from the germline V gene are MGHRA and YSYEKL. CDR3 protein: CASSQDVQGLGGSPLHF. CDR3 nucleotide sequence: TGCGCCAGCAGCCAGGACGTTCAGGGGCTTGGCGGTTCACCCCTCCACTTT.

The CDR3 DNA follows: TGTGCCAGCAGGGACAGGGGGCTCCAATACAATCAGCCCCAGCATTTT. Amino acids: CASRDRGLQYNQPQHF. The chain links TRBV27 to TRBJ1-5, with 11 bases that match TRBD1. The CDR3 spans 16 residues. Germline CDR1 MNHEY, CDR2 SMNVEV (reference sequence). The V segment lost 6 bases and the J segment 3 bases; nucleotides outside the gene matches: 7.

The chain is built from TRBV11-3 and TRBJ2-2; D is ambiguous. Trimming removed 2 bases from V and 1 base from J, with 5 bases in between. CDR3 length equals 14 residues. CDR1 is SGHNT and CDR2 is YENEEA in the germline V gene. The CDR3 loop reads CASSLSRNTGELFF. DNA for the CDR3: TGTGCCAGCAGCTTATCCAGGAACACCGGGGAGCTGTTTTTT.

V usage is TRBV9 and J usage is TRBJ1-2, with D perhaps TRBD1 (6 bases). Germline V gene sequence: CDR1 SGDLS, CDR2 YYNGEE. The V and J ends lost 3 bases and 1 base respectively, with 7 bases between them. The CDR3 covers 13 residues. In nucleotides, the CDR3 is TGTGCCAGCAGCGACAGGGTTAACTATGGCTACACCTTC. Amino acid sequence: CASSDRVNYGYTF.

The gene calls are TRBV4-1 and TRBJ2-1; 7 positions agree with TRBD2. The germline V gene encodes CDR1 MGHRA and CDR2 YSYEKL. After removal of 0 bases from V and 10 bases from J, the junction contained 18 bases not matched to a gene. The CDR3 is made up of 18 amino acids. The CDR3 loop is CASSQDRLGTKKGREQFF. In nucleotides, the CDR3 is TGCGCCAGCAGCCAAGATAGGCTCGGGACTAAAAAAGGTCGAGAGCAGTTCTTC.

This chain joins TRBV13 and TRBJ2-1; TRBD2 agrees at 13 bases. The trim removed 2 bases at V and 4 bases at J, leaving 8 bases unmatched. The germline CDR1 and CDR2 sequences are PRHDT and FYEKMQ (reference sequence). This CDR3 is 18 amino acids long. CDR3 region: CASSLRLAGGTPYNEQFF. Here the CDR3 DNA reads TGTGCCAGCAGCTTAAGACTAGCGGGGGGAACCCCTTACAATGAGCAGTTCTTC.

V usage is TRBV21-1 and J usage is TRBJ1-3; TRBD1, the table's D call, lacks a check against the DNA. TRBV21-1 is a pseudogene segment. The CDR3 covers 14 residues. In DNA, the CDR3 is TGTGCCAGCGGGGACAGGACCCCCGGAAACACCATATATTTT. Translating gives CASGDRTPGNTIYF.

This chain uses TRBV6-1 with TRBJ1-3; unclear D gene. Germline V gives CDR1 MNHNS, CDR2 SASEGT. Trimming stripped 2 bases from V and 0 bases from J, with 5 bases between. The CDR3 loop spans 14 amino acids. This chain's CDR3 is CASSERSSGNTIYF. The DNA of the CDR3 is TGTGCCAGCAGTGAACGGAGCTCTGGAAACACCATATATTTT.